This T cell receptor beta chain is drawn from a study of blood T cell repertoires in COVID-19 (dated by TCRdb to about 2020). As for the study more broadly: Samples covering the acute and convalescent phases of COVID-19 were provided by collaborators in the United States, Italy and Spain. The prospective study material was composed of cDNA or gDNA derived from T cells, B-cell-depleted T cells, or PBMCs. The repertoires were released in a freely available public database meant as a resource for research on the immune response to SARS-CoV-2. The samples were drawn from the first 160 participants of the ongoing ImmuneRACE study and from 1,254 subjects provided by 6 global collaborators. Where HLA class I and class II types were available, the types were taken from metadata supplied by the sample provider, not from assay-based typing. Nearly every sample came with metadata listing a de-identified subject ID, COVID-19 status, age in years and sex. Subjects who had been exposed to COVID-19, were actively infected with it, or had recovered from it provided the deeply sampled blood TCRbeta repertoires that made up the dataset. Study-wide findings and limitations: The quantity of clinical and demographic metadata differed by source and by participant and was supplied without curation.

TCRbeta CDR3 regions were amplified from genomic DNA by means of the immunoSEQ Assay, a bias-controlled multiplex PCR. The authors' pipeline ran thus. Nucleated cell counts per sample were estimated from amplification of reference gene primers within the assay. To quantify the absolute abundance of each unique TCRbeta CDR3 rearrangement, sequence reads were collapsed and filtered. For each sample, productive Simpson clonality was calculated by taking the square root of Simpson's diversity index across productive rearrangements. The immuneACCESS repertoire file appears here via TCRdb, limited to in-frame rearrangements. These files lack a portion of the clones; in checked studies, under half of the deficit traces to unresolved V genes, and the cause of the others is not known. V and J calls plus clone size are reproduced from that table; the DNA served to infer D and trimming. The sample table records around 140,000 clones; 88% of these occur just once. The leading ten clones occupy roughly 2.5% of the sample.

CDR1 MGHRA and CDR2 YSYEKL are derived from the germline V gene. Trimming at the junction amounts to 3 bases on V and 5 bases on J, and the germline ends lie 4 bases apart. Measured from the cysteine to the phenylalanine, the CDR3 is 11 residues long. The DNA shown is the 33-base CDR3, in frame from base 1. In Seattle, one collaborating source enrolled patients while the infection was active and tracked those patients longitudinally over the course of disease. The collaborating institutions used their own protocols to collect whole blood in K2EDTA tubes. For TCRbeta analysis, collaborators shipped samples as frozen whole blood, isolated PBMCs, or DNA extracted from either of those sample types. Remarks on this clone: Its binding antigen is unknown. No quality values exist for individual bases; no much larger clone is one base distant.

Sequencing used peripheral blood. The TCR comes from a human donor with COVID-19, enrolled during active disease. The donor label of this sample is uncertain. The rearrangement combines TRBV4-1 with TRBJ2-5; the D gene cannot be resolved reliably. The DNA reads as follows: TGCGCCAGCAGCCACTTGGAGACCCAGTACTTC. Protein translation: CASSHLETQYF.